This T cell receptor (beta chain) was identified during a study of shared clonotypes between healthy human individuals. Replicate PCRs run on sorted subsets employed 150 to 250 ng DNA, around 27,000 T cell genomes. Some clones are missing from TCRdb's copy, which holds only in-frame ones; the method was immunoSEQ multiplex PCR. The sample records approximately 1.4 million clones, approximately 98% being singletons. Each sample came from a Caucasian adult donor living in Nashville, Tennessee. Sequences were obtained from naive CD4+ T cells sorted from blood. Subset denoted: CD45RA+ positively selected. This receptor was taken from a man in his thirties or forties in good health.

CDR3 sequence: CATSSDPRGNGEKLFF. CDR3 DNA sequence: TGTGCCACCAGCAGCGATCCTCGTGGGAATGGTGAAAAACTGTTTTTT. This chain uses TRBV15 with TRBJ1-4, with no clear D. With 3 bases removed from V and 7 bases from J, the gap between germline ends came to 18 bases. Germline CDR1 reads LNHNV; CDR2 reads YYDKDF (reference sequence). The CDR3 length is 16 residues.